This T cell receptor (beta chain) appears in the sequencing data of a study of T cells in Graves' hyperthyroidism and ophthalmopathy. Study-level points and caveats: The model predicted ophthalmopathy a median around six months before onset. Stable hyperthyroidism was separated from ophthalmopathy by a model based on 13 V-J features.

This clonotype showed up many times. The antigen remains unidentified. Germline V gives CDR1 SGHVS, CDR2 FQNEAQ. V was pared by 2 bases and J by 1 base, with 9 bases between. This CDR3 spans 14 amino acids. Amplified TCR beta CDR3 regions came from RNA transcripts. Carried out on the TCR CDR3, a first-round RT-PCR used the HTBI primer set. TCRdb re-derived calls from the multiplex PCR reads in MiXCR, one entry per CDR3 protein. This sample has under 300,000 distinct CDR3 sequences, with 10% to 15% found just once. This chain uses TRBV7-8 with TRBJ2-7; tentatively, D is TRBD2 (5 bases). This receptor was taken from a woman aged 25 to 45 with Graves' hyperthyroidism that later progressed to Graves' ophthalmopathy. Sequencing was done on a sample of blood. CDR3 coding DNA: TGTGCCAGCAGCTTACCACGGGATTCCTACGAGCAGTACTTC. Its protein product is CASSLPRDSYEQYF.